The clone carrying this T cell receptor beta chain was counted a single time. Antigen unknown. Measured with immunoSEQ multiplex PCR; TCRdb has only the in-frame clones, and not every one. The sample includes around 94,000 clones, about 95% of them seen just once. This entry is derived from a study of T cells in pancreatic ductal adenocarcinoma. Overall study results and limits: Blood had more productive templates and roughly 8-fold more unique clonotypes than tumor. Results skew toward the minority of patients with early-stage disease.

Selected pancreatic ductal adenocarcinoma patients had undergone surgery without neoadjuvant therapy. The sequence derives from a human donor with pancreatic ductal adenocarcinoma. Sequenced material: PBMCs.

The CDR3 DNA sequence: TGTGCCAGCAGCTTAGCAGGGGGCAAGGACGAGCAGTACTTC. This encodes CASSLAGGKDEQYF. The rearrangement uses TRBV7-9 and TRBJ2-7; 7 nucleotides agree with TRBD1. CDR3 size: 14 residues. The V gene's germline CDR1 is SEHNR and CDR2 FQNEAQ (reference sequence). The trim removed 0 bases at V and 5 bases at J, leaving 4 bases unmatched.